One T cell receptor beta chain is described in this entry. The data derive from a study of Tregs in tolerant kidney transplant recipients. Repertoires were generated with immunoSEQ multiplex PCR, while TCRdb's copy carries only in-frame clones and drops some. The data show roughly 250,000 clones, with around 81% seen just once and around 0.6% held by the top ten. The CDR3 is 15 residues long. The germline gives CDR1 LNHNV, CDR2 YYDKDF (reference sequence). V was clipped by 0 bases and J by 0 bases, with 7 bases between them. Sequenced material: CD4+ T cells from blood. This receptor was identified in a human donor in good health. V and J are TRBV15 and TRBJ2-3; D is unresolved. The chain's CDR3 is CATSRDSSSTDTQYF. The DNA for the CDR3 is TGTGCCACCAGCAGAGACAGCTCTAGCACAGATACGCAGTATTTT.